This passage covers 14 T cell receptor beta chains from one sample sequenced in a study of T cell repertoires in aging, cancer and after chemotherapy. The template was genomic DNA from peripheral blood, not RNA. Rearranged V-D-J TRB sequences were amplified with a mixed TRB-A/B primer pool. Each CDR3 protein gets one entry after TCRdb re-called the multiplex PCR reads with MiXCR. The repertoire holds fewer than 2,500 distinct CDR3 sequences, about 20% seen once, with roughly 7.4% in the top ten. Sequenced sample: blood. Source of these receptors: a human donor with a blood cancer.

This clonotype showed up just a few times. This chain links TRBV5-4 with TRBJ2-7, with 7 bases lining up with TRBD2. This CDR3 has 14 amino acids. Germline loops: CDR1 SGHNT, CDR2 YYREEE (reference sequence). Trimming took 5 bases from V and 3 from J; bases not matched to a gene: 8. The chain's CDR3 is CASRSEGTIYEQYF. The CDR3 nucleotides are TGTGCCAGCAGGTCAGAAGGGACTATCTACGAGCAGTACTTC.

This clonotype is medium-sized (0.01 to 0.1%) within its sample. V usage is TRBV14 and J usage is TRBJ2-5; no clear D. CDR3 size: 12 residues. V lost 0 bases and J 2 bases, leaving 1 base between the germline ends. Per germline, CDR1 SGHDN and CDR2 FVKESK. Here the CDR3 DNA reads TGTGCCAGCAGCCAAGATCAAGAGACCCAGTACTTC. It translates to CASSQDQETQYF. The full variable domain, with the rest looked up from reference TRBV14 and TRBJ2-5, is EAGVTQFPSHSVIEKGQTVTLRCDPISGHDNLYWYRRVMGKEIKFLLHFVKESKQDESGMPNNRFLAERTGGTYSTLKVQPAELEDSGVYFCASSQDQETQYFGPGTRLLVL.

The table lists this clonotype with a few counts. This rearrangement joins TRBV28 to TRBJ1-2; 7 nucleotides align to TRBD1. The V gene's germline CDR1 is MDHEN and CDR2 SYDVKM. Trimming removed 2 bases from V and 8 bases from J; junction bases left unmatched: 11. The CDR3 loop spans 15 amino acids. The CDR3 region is CASSLPNRGISGYTF. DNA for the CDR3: TGTGCCAGCAGTTTACCTAACAGGGGAATTTCAGGCTACACCTTC.

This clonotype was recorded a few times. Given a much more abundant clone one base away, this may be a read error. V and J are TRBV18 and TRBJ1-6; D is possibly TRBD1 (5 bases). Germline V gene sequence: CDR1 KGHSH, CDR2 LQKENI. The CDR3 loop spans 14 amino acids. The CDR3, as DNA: TGTGTCAGCTCACCAGGGACGGCGAATTCACCCCTCCACTTT. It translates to CVSSPGTANSPLHF.

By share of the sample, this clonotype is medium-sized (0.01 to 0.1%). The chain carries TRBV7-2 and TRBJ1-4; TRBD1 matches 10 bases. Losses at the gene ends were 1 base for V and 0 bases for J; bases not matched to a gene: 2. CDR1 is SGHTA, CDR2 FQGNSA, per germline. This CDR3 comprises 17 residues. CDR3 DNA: TGTGCCAGCAGCTTAGGGGGGACAGGGGCAACTAATGAAAAACTGTTTTTT. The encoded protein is CASSLGGTGATNEKLFF.

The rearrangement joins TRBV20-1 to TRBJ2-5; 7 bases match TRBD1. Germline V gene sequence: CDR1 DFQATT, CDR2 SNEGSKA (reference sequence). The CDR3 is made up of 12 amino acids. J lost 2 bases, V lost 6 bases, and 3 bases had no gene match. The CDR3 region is CSAGDSQETQYF. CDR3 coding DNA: TGCAGTGCGGGGGACAGTCAAGAGACCCAGTACTTC.

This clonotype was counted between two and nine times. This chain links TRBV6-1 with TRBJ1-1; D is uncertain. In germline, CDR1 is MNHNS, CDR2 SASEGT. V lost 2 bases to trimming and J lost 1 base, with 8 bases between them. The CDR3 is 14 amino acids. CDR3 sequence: CASSEYHRNTEAFF. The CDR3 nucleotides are TGTGCCAGCAGTGAATACCACCGGAACACTGAAGCTTTCTTT.

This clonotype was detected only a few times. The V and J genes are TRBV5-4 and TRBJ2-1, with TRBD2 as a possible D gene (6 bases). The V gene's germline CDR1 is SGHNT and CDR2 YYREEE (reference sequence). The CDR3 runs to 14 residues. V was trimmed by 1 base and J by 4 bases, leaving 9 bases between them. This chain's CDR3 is CASSLRDLYNEQFF. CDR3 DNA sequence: TGTGCCAGCAGCTTGAGGGACTTGTACAATGAGCAGTTCTTC.

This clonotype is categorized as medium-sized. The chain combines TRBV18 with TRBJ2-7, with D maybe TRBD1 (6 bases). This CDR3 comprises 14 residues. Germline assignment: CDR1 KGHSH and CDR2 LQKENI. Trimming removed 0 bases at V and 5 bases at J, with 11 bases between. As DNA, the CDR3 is TGTGCCAGCTCACCACCGGGCAGGGGAGACGAGCAGTACTTC. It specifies CASSPPGRGDEQYF.

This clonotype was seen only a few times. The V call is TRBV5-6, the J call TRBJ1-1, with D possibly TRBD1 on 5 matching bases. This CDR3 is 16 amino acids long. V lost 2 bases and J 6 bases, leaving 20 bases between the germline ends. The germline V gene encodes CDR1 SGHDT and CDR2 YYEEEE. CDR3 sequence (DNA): TGTGCCAGCAGCTTCGTGGTAAAGAGGCAGGGCCCTGAAGCTTTCTTT. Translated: CASSFVVKRQGPEAFF.

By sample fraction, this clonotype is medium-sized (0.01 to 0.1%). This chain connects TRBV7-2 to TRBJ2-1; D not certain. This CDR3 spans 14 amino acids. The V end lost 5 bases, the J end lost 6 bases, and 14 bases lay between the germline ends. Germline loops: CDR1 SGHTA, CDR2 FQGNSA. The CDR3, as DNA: TGTGCCAGCAGCCCAAACCACAGAGTCAATGAGCAGTTCTTC. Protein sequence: CASSPNHRVNEQFF.

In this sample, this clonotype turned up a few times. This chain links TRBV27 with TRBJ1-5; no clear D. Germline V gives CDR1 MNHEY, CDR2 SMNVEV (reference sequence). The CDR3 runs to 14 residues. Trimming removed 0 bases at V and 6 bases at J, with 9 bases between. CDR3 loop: CASSLSGLGQPQHF. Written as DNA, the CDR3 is TGTGCCAGCAGTTTATCGGGTTTGGGTCAGCCCCAGCATTTT.

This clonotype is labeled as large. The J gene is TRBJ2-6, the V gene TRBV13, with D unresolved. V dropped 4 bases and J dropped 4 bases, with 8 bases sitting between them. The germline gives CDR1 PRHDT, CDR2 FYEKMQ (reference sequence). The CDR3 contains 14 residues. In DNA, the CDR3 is TGTGCCAGCAGCTCAACCGCAGGGGCCAACGTCCTGACTTTC. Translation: CASSSTAGANVLTF.

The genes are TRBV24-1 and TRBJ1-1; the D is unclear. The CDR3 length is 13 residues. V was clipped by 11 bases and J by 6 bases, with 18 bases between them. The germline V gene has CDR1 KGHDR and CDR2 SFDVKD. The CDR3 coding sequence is TGTGCCATCAAGGAGGGCCCCGCGGCTGAAGCTTTCTTT. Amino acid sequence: CAIKEGPAAEAFF.